A single sample gave rise to the 30 T cell receptor beta chains below, sequenced in a study of monozygotic twins with inflammatory bowel disease. TCRdb reanalyzed the 5' RACE reads and collapses them to one entry per CDR3 protein, without DNA. The sample features over 200,000 distinct CDR3 sequences, with roughly 1.5% in its top ten. The sample consisted of blood. These TCRs come from a human donor with ulcerative colitis or Crohn's disease, or a healthy co-twin of an affected twin (not recorded which).

The chain is built from TRBV7-9 and TRBJ1-1. Per germline, CDR1 SEHNR and CDR2 FQNEAQ (reference sequence). The CDR3 runs to 13 residues. This CDR3 is CASSLLGETEAFF.

This chain joins TRBV20-1 and TRBJ1-1. CDR3 length: 15 residues. Germline V CDR1 and CDR2: DFQATT, SNEGSKA (reference sequence). Here the CDR3 reads CSARDFPSENTEAFF.

The CDR3 loop is CASSSNAGNTEAFF. The chain combines TRBV11-2 with TRBJ1-1. This CDR3 spans 14 amino acids. In germline, CDR1 is SGHAT, CDR2 FQNNGV.

CDR3 sequence: CASSRQTGEVTEAFF. This chain links TRBV4-1 with TRBJ1-1; the D call from TCRdb, TRBD1, cannot be confirmed without DNA. The CDR3 is 15 residues long. Germline CDR1 and CDR2: MGHRA and YSYEKL.

The rearrangement joins TRBV25-1 to TRBJ1-5; TCRdb outputs TRBD1, but without DNA this stays unchecked. The CDR3 is made up of 13 amino acids. Germline lookup yields CDR1 MGHDK and CDR2 SYGVNS. The CDR3: CPHPKGANQPQHF.

The chain joins TRBV7-9 to TRBJ2-1. CDR3 size: 14 residues. Germline V gene data show CDR1 as SEHNR and CDR2 as FQNEAQ (reference sequence). CDR3 loop: CASSSWLGNNEQFF.

The chain recombines TRBV5-6 with TRBJ2-7; there is no DNA to check the TCRdb D call of TRBD1. Germline lookup yields CDR1 SGHDT and CDR2 YYEEEE. CDR3 length: 13 amino acids. CDR3 amino acids: CASSTLTGNEQYF.

The rearrangement joins TRBV9 to TRBJ1-2. The V gene's germline CDR1 is SGDLS and CDR2 YYNGEE. CDR3 length equals 13 residues. The CDR3 is CASSARNFYGYTF.

The chain recombines TRBV2 with TRBJ1-5. Germline CDR1 reads SNHLY; CDR2 reads FYNNEI. The length of the CDR3 is 15 residues. CDR3 protein: CASSQPPGRGQPQHF.

This chain uses TRBV12-3 or TRBV12-4 with TRBJ2-1. The CDR3 sequence is 13 residues long. The CDR3 region is CASSLISANEQFF.

The chain employs TRBV11-3 and TRBJ2-7; the D call from TCRdb, TRBD1, cannot be confirmed without DNA. CDR3 length: 13 amino acids. Germline loops: CDR1 SGHNT, CDR2 YENEEA. The CDR3 loop is CASSLYRDNEQYF. Combining the CDR3 with reference TRBV11-3 and TRBJ2-7 gives the whole variable domain EAGVVQSPRYKIIEKKQPVAFWCNPISGHNTLYWYLQNLGQGPELLIRYENEEAVDDSQLPKDRFSAERLKGVDSTLKIQPAELGDSAVYLCASSLYRDNEQYFGPGTRLTVT.

The V and J genes are TRBV12-3 or TRBV12-4 and TRBJ1-2; TCRdb's assignment of TRBD1 cannot be checked, as there is no DNA. CDR3 length equals 15 residues. The CDR3 reads CASSLDREISYGYTF.

The chain joins TRBV2 to TRBJ2-6. Germline V lookup: CDR1 SNHLY, CDR2 FYNNEI. The CDR3 loop spans 13 amino acids. This chain's CDR3 is CASSEPGANVLTF.

The chain links TRBV18 to TRBJ2-5; TCRdb indicates TRBD1, and absent DNA this call remains unverified. The germline V gene has CDR1 KGHSH and CDR2 LQKENI. CDR3 length equals 15 residues. The CDR3 is CASSPPTGGLETQYF.

The chain links TRBV20-1 to TRBJ1-2; TCRdb indicates TRBD1, and absent DNA this call remains unverified. CDR1 is DFQATT, CDR2 SNEGSKA, per germline (reference sequence). The length of the CDR3 is 13 residues. The CDR3: CSAPSRGWKGYTF.

This chain joins TRBV3-1 and TRBJ2-7. The CDR3 totals 13 residues. Germline assignment: CDR1 LGHDT and CDR2 YNNKEL (reference sequence). This CDR3 is CASSRSTTYEQYF.

This chain connects TRBV12-3 or TRBV12-4 to TRBJ1-5. This CDR3 has 13 amino acids. CDR3 in amino acids: CASSGSSNQPQHF.

V is TRBV5-1 and J is TRBJ1-1; TCRdb's D gene call, TRBD1, goes unchecked for lack of DNA. This CDR3 is built from 14 residues. Germline-derived CDR1 and CDR2 are SGHRS and YFSETQ. CDR3 sequence reads: CASGRGTGGAEAFF.

V and J are TRBV29-1 and TRBJ2-1; TCRdb outputs TRBD1, but without DNA this stays unchecked. Germline V gene data show CDR1 as SQVTM and CDR2 as ANQGSEA. The CDR3 is made up of 14 amino acids. The CDR3 region is CSSLGGGPYNEQFF.

The J gene is TRBJ1-6, the V gene TRBV4-1; TCRdb lists TRBD1, though no DNA is available to test this call. The CDR3 contains 16 residues. In germline, CDR1 is MGHRA, CDR2 YSYEKL. This CDR3 is CASSQLRGSYNSPLHF.

This CDR3 is CASSLRGRGLAGDNEQFF. The V and J genes are TRBV12-3 or TRBV12-4 and TRBJ2-1; TCRdb returns TRBD2, unconfirmable since there is no DNA. This CDR3 region has 18 residues.

The chain carries TRBV7-9 and TRBJ2-3; TCRdb designates TRBD1, a call that cannot be tested without DNA. Looked up from germline, CDR1 is SEHNR and CDR2 is FQNEAQ (reference sequence). The CDR3 sequence is 14 residues long. This chain's CDR3 is CASSLRPPADTQYF.

The chain uses TRBV18 and TRBJ2-2; TCRdb's assignment of TRBD1 cannot be checked, as there is no DNA. Germline assignment: CDR1 KGHSH and CDR2 LQKENI. The CDR3 length is 16 residues. CDR3 amino acids: CASSRPSPSNTGELFF. Drawing the rest from reference TRBV18 and TRBJ2-2, the complete variable domain is NAGVMQNPRHLVRRRGQEARLRCSPMKGHSHVYWYRQLPEEGLKFMVYLQKENIIDESGMPKERFSAEFPKEGPSILRIQQVVRGDSAAYFCASSRPSPSNTGELFFGEGSRLTVL.

The rearrangement uses TRBV7-8 and TRBJ1-6; absent DNA, TCRdb's TRBD1 call cannot be checked. The CDR3 length is 16 residues. Germline V gives CDR1 SGHVS, CDR2 FQNEAQ. CDR3 loop: CASSYQPGVNNSPLHF.

This sequence joins TRBV5-1 and TRBJ1-6. Germline CDR1 reads SGHRS; CDR2 reads YFSETQ. The CDR3 consists of 15 residues. The CDR3 region is CASSLEPVYNSPLHF. Combining the CDR3 with reference TRBV5-1 and TRBJ1-6 gives the whole variable domain KAGVTQTPRYLIKTRGQQVTLSCSPISGHRSVSWYQQTPGQGLQFLFEYFSETQRNKGNFPGRFSGRQFSNSRSEMNVSTLELGDSALYLCASSLEPVYNSPLHFGNGTRLTVT.

The chain has TRBV5-4 and TRBJ1-2. CDR1 is SGHNT, CDR2 YYREEE, per germline (reference sequence). CDR3 size: 17 residues. CDR3 sequence reads: CASSLASATNWNYGYTF.

The chain links TRBV3-1 to TRBJ2-5. The germline V gene encodes CDR1 LGHDT and CDR2 YNNKEL (reference sequence). This CDR3 spans 16 amino acids. The CDR3 spells CASSQRDFRYQETQYF.

The V and J genes are TRBV20-1 and TRBJ2-5. The CDR3 is made up of 15 amino acids. Looked up from germline, CDR1 is DFQATT and CDR2 is SNEGSKA (reference sequence). This CDR3 is CSAGRPNSGQETQYF.

The rearrangement links TRBV5-1 to TRBJ2-1; the D call from TCRdb, TRBD2, cannot be confirmed without DNA. Germline V gene lookup returns CDR1 SGHRS and CDR2 YFSETQ. The CDR3 is 16 amino acids. The CDR3 reads CASSRGLAGAYNEQFF.

The chain carries TRBV5-4 and TRBJ2-7. This CDR3 contains 15 residues. The germline gives CDR1 SGHNT, CDR2 YYREEE (reference sequence). This CDR3 reads CASSLGQVQRREQYF.